These 5 T cell receptor beta chains came from one sample sequenced in a study of blood T cell repertoires in COVID-19. Using immunoSEQ multiplex PCR, the repertoire was profiled, and TCRdb retains in-frame clones only, with some absent. The profile shows roughly 97,000 clones, roughly 80% of them singletons. The sequenced material came from peripheral blood. The receptor source for this set is a man aged 60 to 69 with acute or convalescent COVID-19.

This chain connects TRBV5-1 to TRBJ1-2, with D unresolved. V was pared by 0 bases and J by 4 bases, with 13 bases between. The CDR3 runs to 15 residues. Germline V lookup: CDR1 SGHRS, CDR2 YFSETQ. DNA of the CDR3: TGCGCCAGCAGCTTGGTTCGTACTCACTCCTATGGCTACACCTTC. Its translation: CASSLVRTHSYGYTF.

The V call is TRBV5-5, the J call TRBJ1-5; no definite D call. Germline lookup yields CDR1 SGHKS and CDR2 YYEKEE (reference sequence). Trimming removed 0 bases from V and 0 bases from J, with 7 bases in between. This CDR3 contains 15 residues. CDR3 coding DNA: TGTGCCAGCAGCTTGGGACATTATAGCAATCAGCCCCAGCATTTT. Protein product: CASSLGHYSNQPQHF.

The chain is built from TRBV5-6 and TRBJ2-3, with D tentatively TRBD2 (5 bases). V lost 0 bases and J lost 2, with 7 bases in between. Germline CDR1 and CDR2: SGHDT and YYEEEE. The CDR3 runs 14 residues. The CDR3 here is CASSLGRATDTQYF. The DNA of the CDR3 is TGTGCCAGCAGCTTGGGGCGGGCCACAGATACGCAGTATTTT. Using reference TRBV5-6 and TRBJ2-3 for the parts outside the CDR3, the full variable domain is DAGVTQSPTHLIKTRGQQVTLRCSPKSGHDTVSWYQQALGQGPQFIFQYYEEEERQRGNFPDRFSGHQFPNYSSELNVNALLLGDSALYLCASSLGRATDTQYFGPGTRLTVL.

The V and J genes are TRBV25-1 and TRBJ1-2, with D uncertain. Germline CDR1 is MGHDK and CDR2 is SYGVNS. V gave up 4 bases and J gave up 4 bases, with 7 bases separating them. CDR3 length: 12 residues. This CDR3 is CASSAGSYGYTF. DNA for the CDR3: TGTGCCAGCAGTGCAGGATCCTATGGCTACACCTTC.

The chain is built from TRBV7-9 and TRBJ1-5, with D possibly being TRBD1 (6 bases). CDR3 length: 19 amino acids. The germline V and J ends were trimmed by 4 bases and 0 bases, with 22 bases remaining between them. CDR1 is SEHNR and CDR2 is FQNEAQ in the germline V gene (reference sequence). Here the CDR3 DNA reads TGTGCCAGCAGCTCCTATCTGGGGGGGACAACATATAGCAATCAGCCCCAGCATTTT. This gives the protein CASSSYLGGTTYSNQPQHF.